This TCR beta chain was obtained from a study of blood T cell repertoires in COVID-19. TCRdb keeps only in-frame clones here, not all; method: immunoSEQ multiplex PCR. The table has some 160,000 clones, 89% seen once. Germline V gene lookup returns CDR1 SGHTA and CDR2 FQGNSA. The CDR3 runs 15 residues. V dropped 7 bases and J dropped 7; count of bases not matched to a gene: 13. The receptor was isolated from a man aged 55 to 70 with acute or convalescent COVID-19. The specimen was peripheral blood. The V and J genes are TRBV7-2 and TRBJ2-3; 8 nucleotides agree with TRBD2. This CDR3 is CASIMDGSGAHTQYF. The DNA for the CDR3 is TGTGCCAGCATCATGGATGGTAGCGGGGCACATACGCAGTATTTT.